The T cell receptor (beta chain) described here comes from a study of T cell responses to AZD1222 COVID-19 vaccine. Study background: Second-dose timings of about 4 or about 12 weeks were pooled. Study findings and constraints: At baseline, just five to seven AZD1222 recipients tested seropositive. Targets within unmutated variant regions were reportedly found for nearly half of spike-specific TCRs.

Clones were read by immunoSEQ multiplex PCR, and TCRdb kept only the in-frame ones, dropping some. This sample carries roughly 100,000 clones, 85% to 90% of them seen once, and the ten largest clones take around 3.5%. The germline V gene encodes CDR1 ENHRY and CDR2 SYGVKD. The length of the CDR3 is 13 residues. V lost 11 bases and J 6 bases, leaving 16 bases between the germline ends. Remarks on this clone: Its target is not known.

The sample consisted of peripheral blood, taken on day 0 of AZD1222 vaccination. This chain joins TRBV10-3 and TRBJ2-2; D is perhaps TRBD2 (5 bases). The TCR was taken from an adult in good health. DNA of the CDR3: TGTGCCGCCAAGTCAGACTACTCCGGGGAGCTGTTTTTT. Protein sequence: CAAKSDYSGELFF.